The present TCR beta chain was sequenced within a study of blood T cell repertoires in COVID-19 (dated by TCRdb to the early 2020s). Background on the whole study: The collaborator samples originated in the United States, Italy and Spain and spanned the acute and convalescent phases of COVID-19. Samples were obtained from the ongoing ImmuneRACE study (first 160 participants) and from about 1,300 subjects provided by 6 global collaborators. The repertoires were released in a freely available public database intended as a resource for research on the immune response to SARS-CoV-2. Deeply sampled blood TCRbeta repertoires from subjects exposed to, actively infected with, or recovered from COVID-19 were included in the dataset. The prospective study material was composed of cDNA or gDNA derived from T cells, B-cell-depleted T cells, or PBMCs. HLA class I and class II types, where available, came from metadata supplied by the sample provider rather than from assay-based typing. Sample metadata almost always included a de-identified subject ID, COVID-19 status, age in years and sex.

As concerns this clone: The target of this receptor is not known. Base quality data are lacking; no much larger clone is found one base away.

The collaborating institutions used their own protocols to collect whole blood in K2EDTA tubes. For TCRbeta analysis, collaborators shipped samples in one of three forms: frozen whole blood, isolated PBMCs, or DNA extracted from either of those sample types. From a lookup of the germline V gene (reference sequence), CDR1 and CDR2 are LNHDA and SQIVND. Germline trimming amounts to 5 bases on V and 5 bases on J, with 10 as the count of junction bases outside the gene matches. Including the terminal cysteine and phenylalanine, the CDR3 comprises 17 residues. Only the CDR3 portion is preserved as DNA: 51 bases, with reading frame beginning at the first base. TCRbeta CDR3 regions were amplified from genomic DNA by means of the immunoSEQ Assay, a bias-controlled multiplex PCR. The original pipeline was this. The number of nucleated cells in each sample was estimated by amplification of reference gene primers within the assay. To quantify the absolute abundance of each unique TCRbeta CDR3 rearrangement, sequence reads were collapsed and filtered. Productive Simpson clonality was computed per sample as the square root of Simpson's diversity index over productive rearrangements. Here the immuneACCESS table is served through TCRdb, limited to in-frame sequences with V and J called. Missing clones are a known gap in these copies; in checked studies unresolved V genes cover under half, and the rest lacks a known reason. V and J calls and clone size are copied from that table; D and trimming were computed from the DNA. The sample table lists fewer than 130,000 clones, over 60% of them with a count of one. Roughly 17% of the sample is held by the ten biggest clonotypes.

Broader findings and caveats from the paper: The amount of clinical and demographic metadata varied by source and participant and was provided uncurated.

The sequenced sample consisted of peripheral blood. The sequence was obtained from a woman older than 75 with active or convalescent COVID-19. Recombination joined TRBV19 with TRBJ2-5; 14 bases in the middle match TRBD2. The DNA sequence follows: TGTGCCAGTAGTCGCCCCGGGACTAGCGGGAGTGCGGAGACCCAGTACTTC. This codes for CASSRPGTSGSAETQYF.